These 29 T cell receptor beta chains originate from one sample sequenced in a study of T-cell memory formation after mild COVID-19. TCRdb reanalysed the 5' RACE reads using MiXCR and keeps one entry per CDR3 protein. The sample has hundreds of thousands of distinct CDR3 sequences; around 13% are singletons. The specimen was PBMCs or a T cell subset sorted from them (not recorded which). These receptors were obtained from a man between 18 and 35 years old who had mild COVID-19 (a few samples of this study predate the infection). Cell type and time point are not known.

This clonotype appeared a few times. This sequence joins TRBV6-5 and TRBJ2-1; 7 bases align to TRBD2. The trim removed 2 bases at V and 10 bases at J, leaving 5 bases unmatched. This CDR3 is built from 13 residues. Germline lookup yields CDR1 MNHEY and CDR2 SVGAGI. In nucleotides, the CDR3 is TGTGCCAGCAGTTACAGCGGGGTAGGGGAGCAGTTCTTC. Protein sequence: CASSYSGVGEQFF.

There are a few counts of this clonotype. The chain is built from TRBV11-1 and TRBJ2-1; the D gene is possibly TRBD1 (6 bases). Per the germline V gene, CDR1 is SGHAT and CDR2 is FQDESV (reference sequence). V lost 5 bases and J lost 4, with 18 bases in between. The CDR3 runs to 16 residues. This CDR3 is CASSTRGRGRYNEQFF. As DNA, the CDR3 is TGTGCCAGCAGCACTAGAGGCAGGGGACGGTACAATGAGCAGTTCTTC.

CDR3: CASSYWGYEQYF. The CDR3, as DNA: TGTGCCAGCAGTTATTGGGGATACGAGCAGTACTTC. The chain combines TRBV6-2 or TRBV6-3 with TRBJ2-7, with no clear D. The CDR3 totals 12 residues. The V and J ends lost 3 bases and 4 bases respectively, with 7 bases between them. Germline V gene lookup returns CDR1 MNHEY and CDR2 SVGEGT.

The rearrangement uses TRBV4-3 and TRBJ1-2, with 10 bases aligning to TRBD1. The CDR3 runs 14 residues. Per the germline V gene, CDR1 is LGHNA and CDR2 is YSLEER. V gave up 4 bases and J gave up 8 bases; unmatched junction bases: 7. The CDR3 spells CASSRAGTGVGYTF. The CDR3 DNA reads TGCGCCAGCAGCCGAGCCGGGACAGGGGTCGGCTACACCTTC.

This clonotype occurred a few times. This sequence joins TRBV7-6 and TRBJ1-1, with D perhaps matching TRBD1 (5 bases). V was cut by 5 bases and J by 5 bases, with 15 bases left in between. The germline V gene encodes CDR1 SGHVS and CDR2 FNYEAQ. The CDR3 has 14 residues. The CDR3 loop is CASSAQGLLTEAFF. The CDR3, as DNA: TGTGCCAGCAGCGCCCAGGGTTTGTTAACTGAAGCTTTCTTT. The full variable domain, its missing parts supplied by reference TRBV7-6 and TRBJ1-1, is GAGVSQSPRYKVTKRGQDVALRCDPISGHVSLYWYRQALGQGPEFLTYFNYEAQQDKSGLPNDRFSAERPEGSISTLTIQRTEQRDSAMYRCASSAQGLLTEAFFGQGTRLTVV.

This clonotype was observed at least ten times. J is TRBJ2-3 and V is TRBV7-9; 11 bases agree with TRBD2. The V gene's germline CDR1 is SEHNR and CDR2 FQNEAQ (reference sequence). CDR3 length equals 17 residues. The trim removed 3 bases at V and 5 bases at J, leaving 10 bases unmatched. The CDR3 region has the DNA TGTGCCAGCAGCTTCGCTAGACTAGCGGGGTCGGTAGATACGCAGTATTTT. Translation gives CASSFARLAGSVDTQYF.

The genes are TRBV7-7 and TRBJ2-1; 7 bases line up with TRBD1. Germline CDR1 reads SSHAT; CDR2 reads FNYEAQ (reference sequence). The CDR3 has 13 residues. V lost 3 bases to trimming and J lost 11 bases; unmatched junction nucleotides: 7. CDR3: CASSFPGTEKQFF. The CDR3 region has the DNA TGTGCCAGCAGCTTCCCCGGGACAGAGAAGCAGTTCTTC.

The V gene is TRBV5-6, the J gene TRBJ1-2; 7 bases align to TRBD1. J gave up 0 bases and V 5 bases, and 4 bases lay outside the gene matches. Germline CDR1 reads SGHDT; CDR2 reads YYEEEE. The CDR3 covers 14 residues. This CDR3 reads CASSFTGANYGYTF. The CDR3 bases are TGTGCCAGCAGTTTCACAGGGGCTAACTATGGCTACACCTTC. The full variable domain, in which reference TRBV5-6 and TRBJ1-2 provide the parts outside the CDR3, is DAGVTQSPTHLIKTRGQQVTLRCSPKSGHDTVSWYQQALGQGPQFIFQYYEEEERQRGNFPDRFSGHQFPNYSSELNVNALLLGDSALYLCASSFTGANYGYTFGSGTRLTVV.

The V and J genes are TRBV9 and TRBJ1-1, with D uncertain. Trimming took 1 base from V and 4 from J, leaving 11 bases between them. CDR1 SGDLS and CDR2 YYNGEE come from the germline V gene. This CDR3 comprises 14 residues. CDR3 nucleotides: TGTGCCAGCAGCGTAATACCGGGCAGCACTGAAGCTTTCTTT. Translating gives CASSVIPGSTEAFF.

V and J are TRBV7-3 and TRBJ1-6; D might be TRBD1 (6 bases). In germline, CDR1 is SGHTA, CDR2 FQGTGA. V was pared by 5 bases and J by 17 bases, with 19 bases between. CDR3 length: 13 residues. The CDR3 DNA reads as TGTGCCAGCAGCGCAGGGGACAAGGGGAAAATCCACTTT. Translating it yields CASSAGDKGKIHF.

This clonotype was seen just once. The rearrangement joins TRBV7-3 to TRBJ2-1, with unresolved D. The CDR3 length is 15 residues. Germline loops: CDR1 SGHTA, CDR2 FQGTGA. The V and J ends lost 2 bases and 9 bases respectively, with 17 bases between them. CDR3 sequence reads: CASSLVYSGDGEQFF. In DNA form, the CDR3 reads TGTGCCAGCAGCTTAGTTTACTCGGGCGATGGTGAGCAGTTCTTC. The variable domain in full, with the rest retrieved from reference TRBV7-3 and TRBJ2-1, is GAGVSQTPSNKVTEKGKYVELRCDPISGHTALYWYRQSLGQGPEFLIYFQGTGAADDSGLPNDRFFAVRPEGSVSTLKIQRTERGDSAVYLCASSLVYSGDGEQFFGPGTRLTVL.

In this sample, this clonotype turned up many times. The CDR3, as DNA: TGTGCCAGCAGTCACCCCCAAGGCGTACAGTCACCCCTCCACTTT. Its protein is CASSHPQGVQSPLHF. The chain has TRBV6-6 and TRBJ1-6, with D unclear. V lost 5 bases and J lost 10, with 18 bases in between. The germline CDR1 and CDR2 sequences are MNHNY and SVGAGI (reference sequence). The CDR3 is made up of 15 amino acids.

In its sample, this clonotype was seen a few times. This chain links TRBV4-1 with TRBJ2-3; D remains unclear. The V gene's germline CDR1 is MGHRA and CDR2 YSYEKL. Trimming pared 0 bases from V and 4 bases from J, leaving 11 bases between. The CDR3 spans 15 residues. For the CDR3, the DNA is TGCGCCAGCAGCCAAGAGCTCACGGGCCCAGATACGCAGTATTTT. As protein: CASSQELTGPDTQYF.

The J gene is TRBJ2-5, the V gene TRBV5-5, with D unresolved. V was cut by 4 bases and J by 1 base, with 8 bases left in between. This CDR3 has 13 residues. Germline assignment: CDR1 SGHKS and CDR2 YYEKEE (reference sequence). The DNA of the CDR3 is TGTGCCAGCAGCAGATCACCCCAAGAGACCCAGTACTTC. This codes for CASSRSPQETQYF.

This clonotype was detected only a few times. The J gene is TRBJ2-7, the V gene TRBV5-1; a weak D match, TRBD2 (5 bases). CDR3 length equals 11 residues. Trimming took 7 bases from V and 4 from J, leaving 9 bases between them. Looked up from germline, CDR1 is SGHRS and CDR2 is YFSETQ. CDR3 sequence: CASRRGYEQYF. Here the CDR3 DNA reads TGCGCCAGCCGGAGAGGGTACGAGCAGTACTTC.

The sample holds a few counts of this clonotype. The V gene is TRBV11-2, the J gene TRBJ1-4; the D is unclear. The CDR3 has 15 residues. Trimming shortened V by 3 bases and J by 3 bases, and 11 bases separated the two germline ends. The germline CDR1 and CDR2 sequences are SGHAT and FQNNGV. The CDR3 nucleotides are TGTGCCAGCAGCTTGCAGGTTGGGGCTAATGAAAAACTGTTTTTT. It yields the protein CASSLQVGANEKLFF.

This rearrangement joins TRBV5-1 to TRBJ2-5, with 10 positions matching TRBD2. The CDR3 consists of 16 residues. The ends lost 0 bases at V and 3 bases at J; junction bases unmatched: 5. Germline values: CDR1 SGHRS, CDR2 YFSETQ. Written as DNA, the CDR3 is TGCGCCAGCAGCTTGGGAGCAGCGGGGGGGGAAGAGACCCAGTACTTC. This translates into CASSLGAAGGEETQYF.

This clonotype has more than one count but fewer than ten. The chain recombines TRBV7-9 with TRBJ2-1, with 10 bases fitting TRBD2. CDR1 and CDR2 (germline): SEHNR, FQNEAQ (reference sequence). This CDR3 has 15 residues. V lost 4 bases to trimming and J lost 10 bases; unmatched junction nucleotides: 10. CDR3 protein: CASSSVAGGIGEQFF. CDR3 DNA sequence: TGTGCCAGCAGCTCAGTAGCGGGGGGTATCGGAGAGCAGTTCTTC.

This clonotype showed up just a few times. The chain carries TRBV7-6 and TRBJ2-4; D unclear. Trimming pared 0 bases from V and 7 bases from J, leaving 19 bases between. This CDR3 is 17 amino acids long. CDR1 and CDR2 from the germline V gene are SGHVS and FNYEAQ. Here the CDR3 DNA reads TGTGCCAGCAGCTTAGCATCCGGCTACCCCACTTTGAACATTCAGTACTTC. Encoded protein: CASSLASGYPTLNIQYF.

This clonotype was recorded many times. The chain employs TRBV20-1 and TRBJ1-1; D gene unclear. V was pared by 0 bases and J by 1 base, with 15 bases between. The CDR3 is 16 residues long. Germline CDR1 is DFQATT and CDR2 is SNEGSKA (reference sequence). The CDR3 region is CSARDFRIARNTEAFF. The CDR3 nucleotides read TGCAGTGCTAGAGATTTTAGGATCGCAAGGAACACTGAAGCTTTCTTT.

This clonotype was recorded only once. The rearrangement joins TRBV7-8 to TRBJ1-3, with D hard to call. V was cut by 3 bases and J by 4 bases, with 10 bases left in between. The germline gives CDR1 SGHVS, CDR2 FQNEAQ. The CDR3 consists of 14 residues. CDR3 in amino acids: CASSFAGGGNTIYF. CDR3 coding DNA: TGTGCCAGCAGCTTCGCGGGAGGCGGAAACACCATATATTTT.

Here the CDR3 DNA reads TGTGCCAGCAGCCAAGATCGCATAGGGGTTGGTGCCGGGGAGCTGTTTTTT. Residues: CASSQDRIGVGAGELFF. V usage is TRBV4-2 and J usage is TRBJ2-2; a possible D gene is TRBD1 (5 bases). V shed 0 bases and J shed 6 bases, with 17 bases lying between them. The CDR3 consists of 17 residues. The germline gives CDR1 LGHNA, CDR2 YNFKEQ.

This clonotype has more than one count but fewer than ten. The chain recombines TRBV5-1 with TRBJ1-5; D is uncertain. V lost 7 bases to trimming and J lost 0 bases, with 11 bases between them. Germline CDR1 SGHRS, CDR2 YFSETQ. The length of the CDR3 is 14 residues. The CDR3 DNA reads TGCGCCAGCGGACCGGGAGATAGCAATCAGCCCCAGCATTTT. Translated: CASGPGDSNQPQHF.

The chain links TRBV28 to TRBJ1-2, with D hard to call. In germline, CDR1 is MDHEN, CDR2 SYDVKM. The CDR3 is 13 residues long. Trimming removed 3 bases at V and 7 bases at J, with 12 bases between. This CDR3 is CASSFPGVPGYTF. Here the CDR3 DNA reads TGTGCCAGCAGTTTTCCTGGGGTGCCTGGCTACACCTTC.

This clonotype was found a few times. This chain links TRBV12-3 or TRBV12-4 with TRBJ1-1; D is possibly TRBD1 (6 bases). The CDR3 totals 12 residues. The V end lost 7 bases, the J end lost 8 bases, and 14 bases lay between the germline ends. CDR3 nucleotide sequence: TGTGCCAGCAAACAGGGAGGGACCGAAGCTTTCTTT. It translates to CASKQGGTEAFF.

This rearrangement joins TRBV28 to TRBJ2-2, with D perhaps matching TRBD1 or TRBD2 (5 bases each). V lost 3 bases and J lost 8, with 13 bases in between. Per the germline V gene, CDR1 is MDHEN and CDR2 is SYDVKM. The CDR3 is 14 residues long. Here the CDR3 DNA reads TGTGCCAGCAGTTTGAGGGGCACTTTGGGGGAGCTGTTTTTT. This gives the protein CASSLRGTLGELFF.

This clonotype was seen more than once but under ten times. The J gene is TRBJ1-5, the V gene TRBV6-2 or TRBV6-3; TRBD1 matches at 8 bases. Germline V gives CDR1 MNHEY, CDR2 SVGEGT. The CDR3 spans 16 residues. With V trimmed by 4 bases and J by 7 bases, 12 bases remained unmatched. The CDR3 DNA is TGTGCCAGCAGTTGGACAGGGACCGGAACGACACAGCCCCAGCATTTT. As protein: CASSWTGTGTTQPQHF.

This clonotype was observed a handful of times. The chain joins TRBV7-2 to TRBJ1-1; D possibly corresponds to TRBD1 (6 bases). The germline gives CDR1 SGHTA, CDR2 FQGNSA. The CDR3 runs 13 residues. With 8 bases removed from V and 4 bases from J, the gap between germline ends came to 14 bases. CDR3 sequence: CASVNTGPTEAFF. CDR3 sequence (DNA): TGTGCCAGCGTAAACACAGGGCCCACTGAAGCTTTCTTT.

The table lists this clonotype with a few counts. The DNA for the CDR3 is TGTGCCAGCAGCCCCGTGGGGGCAACAGATACGCAGTATTTT. It translates to CASSPVGATDTQYF. The gene calls are TRBV4-2 and TRBJ2-3; D may be TRBD1 (6 bases). CDR1 is LGHNA, CDR2 YNFKEQ, per germline. The CDR3 is made up of 14 amino acids. Trimming pared 4 bases from V and 3 bases from J, leaving 11 bases between.